Listed here are 20 T cell receptor beta chains from one sample, sequenced in a study of vaccination effects on CD4 cells after COVID-19. After roughly 9 days in culture, the CD4+ T cells were isolated. Data came from immunoSEQ multiplex PCR; TCRdb stores just in-frame clones and leaves some out. The data hold more than 40,000 clones, with 76% observed a single time. No antigen has been identified for these receptors. The input for sequencing was CD4+ T cells from PBMCs cultured without peptide, taken before COVID-19 vaccination. All receptors derive from a human donor who had a prior SARS-CoV-2 infection.

This sequence joins TRBV2 and TRBJ2-5; D unclear. Germline CDR1 reads SNHLY; CDR2 reads FYNNEI. This CDR3 has 12 residues. The germline V and J ends were trimmed by 8 bases and 7 bases, with 14 bases remaining between them. The CDR3 DNA follows: TGTGCCAGCTTCGCGAGAGCCGGGACCCAGTACTTC. Translation: CASFARAGTQYF.

The rearrangement joins TRBV5-4 to TRBJ2-1; D is unresolved. CDR1 and CDR2 from the germline V gene are SGHNT and YYREEE (reference sequence). V was pared by 4 bases and J by 2 bases, with 13 bases between. The CDR3 runs to 15 residues. CDR3 nucleotide sequence: TGTGCCAGCAGCCCCACTGCTGGAACCTACAATGAGCAGTTCTTC. Translating it yields CASSPTAGTYNEQFF. The full variable domain, with the rest looked up from reference TRBV5-4 and TRBJ2-1, is ETGVTQSPTHLIKTRGQQVTLRCSSQSGHNTVSWYQQALGQGPQFIFQYYREEENGRGNFPPRFSGLQFPNYSSELNVNALELDDSALYLCASSPTAGTYNEQFFGPGTRLTVL.

The chain uses TRBV6-4 and TRBJ2-3; the match to TRBD2 covers 14 bases. Germline V gene lookup returns CDR1 MRHNA and CDR2 SNTAGT. V lost 7 bases, J lost 2 bases, and 14 bases stayed unmatched. The CDR3 consists of 19 residues. The CDR3 reads CASIERLAGGPMPTDTQYF. In DNA, the CDR3 is TGTGCCAGCATAGAAAGACTAGCGGGAGGGCCCATGCCCACAGATACGCAGTATTTT.

This clone was observed a single time. The chain is built from TRBV11-3 and TRBJ2-3; 7 bases match TRBD2. Germline V gene sequence: CDR1 SGHNT, CDR2 YENEEA. The CDR3 is 17 amino acids. V gave up 1 base and J gave up 4 bases; unmatched junction bases: 11. This CDR3 reads CASSLGMTGLLADTQYF. The CDR3 DNA reads TGTGCCAGCAGCTTAGGAATGACGGGACTACTCGCAGATACGCAGTATTTT.

The V and J genes are TRBV7-9 and TRBJ2-2, with TRBD2 identical over 8 bases. This CDR3 is 16 amino acids long. Looked up from germline, CDR1 is SEHNR and CDR2 is FQNEAQ (reference sequence). The junction had 6 bases not matched to a gene; V was cut back by 6 bases and J by 0 bases. As DNA, the CDR3 is TGTGCCAGCAGAGAAGCGGGGGCCCCGAACACCGGGGAGCTGTTTTTT. Residues: CASREAGAPNTGELFF.

V usage is TRBV7-9 and J usage is TRBJ2-7, with a weak D call TRBD1 (5 bases). The CDR3 contains 14 residues. Germline CDR1 and CDR2: SEHNR and FQNEAQ (reference sequence). The V gene lost 2 bases and the J gene lost 1 base, with 9 bases spanning the gap. As DNA, the CDR3 is TGTGCCAGCAGCTTACAGGACATATCCTACGAGCAGTACTTC. Protein product: CASSLQDISYEQYF. The whole variable domain, filled in from reference TRBV7-9 and TRBJ2-7, reads DTGVSQNPRHKITKRGQNVTFRCDPISEHNRLYWYRQTLGQGPEFLTYFQNEAQLEKSRLLSDRFSAERPKGSFSTLEIQRTEQGDSAMYLCASSLQDISYEQYFGPGTRLTVT.

The V call is TRBV28, the J call TRBJ1-5; no clear D gene. Looked up from germline, CDR1 is MDHEN and CDR2 is SYDVKM. Trimming removed 6 bases at V and 4 bases at J, with 7 bases between. CDR3 size: 12 residues. CDR3 nucleotides: TGTGCCAGCAGCCCCCAGAATCAGCCCCAGCATTTT. Translated, it gives CASSPQNQPQHF.

CDR3 in DNA: TGTGCCAGCAGTTTAACCAGAGCCGCCTGGGATACGCAGTATTTT. As protein: CASSLTRAAWDTQYF. The rearrangement links TRBV6-5 to TRBJ2-3; D unclear. Germline loops: CDR1 MNHEY, CDR2 SVGAGI. The CDR3 length is 15 residues. V was trimmed by 4 bases and J by 6 bases, leaving 17 bases between them.

On this clone itself: At the DNA level, this CDR3 is encoded by other sequences in the same sample as well. This chain uses TRBV3-1 (or the pseudogene TRBV3-2) with TRBJ1-6; D is unclear. CDR3 size: 12 residues. V shed 1 base and J shed 8 bases, with 3 bases lying between them. CDR1 and CDR2 from the germline V gene are LGHDT and YNNKEL (reference sequence). The CDR3 loop is CASSQGDSPLHF. The CDR3 DNA reads TGTGCCAGCAGCCAAGGTGATTCACCCCTCCACTTT.

The V call is TRBV10-2, the J call TRBJ2-5; 7 nucleotides align to TRBD2. V trimming: 3 bases; J trimming: 7 bases; junction bases outside the gene matches: 11. The CDR3 has 15 amino acids. CDR1 WSHSY and CDR2 SAAADI come from the germline V gene. CDR3 DNA: TGCGCCAGCAGTGACGTTACCGGGACTATTAGGACCCAGTACTTC. This gives the protein CASSDVTGTIRTQYF.

This clone occurred a few times. The chain couples TRBV7-9 to TRBJ1-1; D ambiguous. The CDR3 has 13 residues. The V end lost 11 bases, the J end lost 5 bases, and 18 bases lay between the germline ends. Germline V gene sequence: CDR1 SEHNR, CDR2 FQNEAQ (reference sequence). CDR3 sequence (DNA): TGTGCCGGCTCCGAATTGGGTTGGACTGAAGCTTTCTTT. It translates to CAGSELGWTEAFF.

This chain joins TRBV6-5 and TRBJ1-2; the D is unclear. V lost 2 bases to trimming and J lost 4 bases, with 8 bases between them. CDR3 length equals 13 residues. The germline gives CDR1 MNHEY, CDR2 SVGAGI. CDR3 sequence reads: CASSYGGSYGYTF. DNA of the CDR3: TGTGCCAGCAGTTACGGAGGATCCTATGGCTACACCTTC.

The chain carries TRBV7-9 and TRBJ1-2, with TRBD1 identical over 7 bases. V trimming: 5 bases; J trimming: 7 bases; junction bases outside the gene matches: 10. The CDR3 covers 14 residues. Per the germline V gene, CDR1 is SEHNR and CDR2 is FQNEAQ (reference sequence). This CDR3 reads CASSPRGDRVGYTF. The CDR3 DNA follows: TGTGCCAGCAGCCCCCGGGGGGACAGAGTTGGCTACACCTTC.

The rearrangement uses TRBV7-8 and TRBJ1-4; no firm D call. V shed 2 bases and J shed 2 bases, with 12 bases lying between them. The CDR3 covers 16 residues. Germline V CDR1 and CDR2: SGHVS, FQNEAQ. CDR3 nucleotides: TGTGCCAGCAGCTTAAGGCAAGGGCCCACTAATGAAAAACTGTTTTTT. As protein: CASSLRQGPTNEKLFF.

The rearrangement uses TRBV3-1 (or the pseudogene TRBV3-2) and TRBJ1-2; D gene unclear. Trimming removed 5 bases from V and 8 bases from J, with 15 bases in between. The CDR3 extends over 13 amino acids. Germline V gene data show CDR1 as LGHDT and CDR2 as YNNKEL (reference sequence). In DNA form, the CDR3 reads TGTGCCAGCAGCGAAAGGATCCACGGAGGCTACACCTTC. This translates into CASSERIHGGYTF.

The chain recombines TRBV24-1 with TRBJ1-4; 8 bases match TRBD1. Unmatched junction bases numbered 2, after V lost 7 bases and J lost 8 bases. Looked up from germline, CDR1 is KGHDR and CDR2 is SFDVKD. This CDR3 spans 12 amino acids. The CDR3 nucleotides read TGTGCCACCAGACGGACAGGGGAAAAACTGTTTTTT. Translation gives CATRRTGEKLFF.

This sequence joins TRBV5-1 and TRBJ1-1; a weak D match, TRBD1 (5 bases). CDR3 length: 17 amino acids. Trimming removed 0 bases from V and 4 bases from J, with 19 bases in between. In germline, CDR1 is SGHRS, CDR2 YFSETQ. The CDR3 region is CASSLAIVRTGPTEAFF. The CDR3 DNA reads as TGCGCCAGCAGCTTGGCCATCGTTAGAACAGGACCCACTGAAGCTTTCTTT.

This chain connects TRBV12-3 or TRBV12-4 to TRBJ1-6; no clear D gene. V was cut by 2 bases and J by 16 bases, with 12 bases left in between. CDR3 length: 12 residues. CDR3 nucleotide sequence: TGTGCCAGCAGTTTATATTTTTCGTCTCTCCACTTT. This translates into CASSLYFSSLHF.

The V and J genes are TRBV28 and TRBJ1-1; D is possibly TRBD1 (5 bases). CDR3 length: 13 residues. Germline V gene sequence: CDR1 MDHEN, CDR2 SYDVKM. Trimming shortened V by 1 base and J by 11 bases, and 14 bases separated the two germline ends. Written as DNA, the CDR3 is TGTGCCAGCAGTTTATCCCGGGGCCTTTTCGCTTTCTTT. It specifies CASSLSRGLFAFF.

V is TRBV6-5 and J is TRBJ2-1; TRBD2 matches 12 bases. V gave up 6 bases and J gave up 8 bases; unmatched junction bases: 8. CDR1 and CDR2 (germline): MNHEY, SVGAGI. CDR3 size: 15 residues. Here the CDR3 DNA reads TGTGCCAGCAGCGAGACTAGCGGGAGAGTCTATGAGCAGTTCTTC. This gives the protein CASSETSGRVYEQFF.